Included here is one TCR beta chain sequence, with context. Its target is not known. Germline V gives CDR1 SGHNT, CDR2 YYREEE (reference sequence). The CDR3 covers 13 residues. Trimming removed 2 bases at V and 5 bases at J, with 10 bases between. Vbeta (60) and Jbeta (13) primers were used in the PCR. Only in-frame clones appear in the TCRdb table, and some are missing; sequencing was by immunoSEQ multiplex PCR. Of 95,000 to 150,000 clones in the sample, around three quarters were seen once. The data originate from a study of cytomegalovirus exposure and HLA in healthy donors. Study conclusions and caveats: A further, later analysis showed that HLA-associated TCR beta chains (compared with equally common others) were more clonally expanded. Through in vitro validation, a few CMV-associated chains were shown to be specific for CMV antigens. Researchers reported in a later analysis that a missense DCLRE1C variant was tied to TCR beta V- and J-gene trimming. The records held CMV serostatus as the only immune exposure information.

The V and J genes are TRBV5-4 and TRBJ1-2; the D gene is possibly TRBD1 (5 bases). This sequence was found in a man aged 40-49 years in good health and CMV-seronegative. Source material: PBMCs. CDR3 loop: CASSFTGTYGYTF. CDR3 in DNA: TGTGCCAGCAGCTTTACAGGAACTTATGGCTACACCTTC.